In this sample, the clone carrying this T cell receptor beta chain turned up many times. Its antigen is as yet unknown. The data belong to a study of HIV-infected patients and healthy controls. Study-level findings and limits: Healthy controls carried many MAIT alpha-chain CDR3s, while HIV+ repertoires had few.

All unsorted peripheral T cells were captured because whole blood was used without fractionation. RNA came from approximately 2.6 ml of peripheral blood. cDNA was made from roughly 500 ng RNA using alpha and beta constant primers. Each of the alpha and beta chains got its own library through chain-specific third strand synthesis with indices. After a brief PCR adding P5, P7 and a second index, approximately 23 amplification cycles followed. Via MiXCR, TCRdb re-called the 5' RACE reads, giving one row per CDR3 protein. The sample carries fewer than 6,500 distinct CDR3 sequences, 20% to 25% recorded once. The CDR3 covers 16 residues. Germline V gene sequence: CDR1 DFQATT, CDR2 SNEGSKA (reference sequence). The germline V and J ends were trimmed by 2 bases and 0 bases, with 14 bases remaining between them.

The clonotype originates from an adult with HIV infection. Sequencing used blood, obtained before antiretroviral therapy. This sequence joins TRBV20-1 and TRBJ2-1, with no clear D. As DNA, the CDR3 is TGCAGTGCTAGATCGAATGCAGGTAGCTCCTACAATGAGCAGTTCTTC. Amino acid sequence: CSARSNAGSSYNEQFF.